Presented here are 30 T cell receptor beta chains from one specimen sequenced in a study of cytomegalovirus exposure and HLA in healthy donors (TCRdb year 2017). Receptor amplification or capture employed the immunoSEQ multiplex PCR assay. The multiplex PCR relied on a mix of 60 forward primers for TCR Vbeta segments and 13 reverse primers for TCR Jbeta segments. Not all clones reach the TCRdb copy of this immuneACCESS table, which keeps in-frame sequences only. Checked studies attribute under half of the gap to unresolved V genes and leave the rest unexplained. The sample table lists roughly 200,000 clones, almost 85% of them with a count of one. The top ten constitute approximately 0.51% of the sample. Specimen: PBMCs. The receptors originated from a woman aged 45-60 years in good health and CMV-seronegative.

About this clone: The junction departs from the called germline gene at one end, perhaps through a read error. The CDR3 loop reads CASSLGPGGGTGELFF. CDR3 bases: TGTGCTAGCAGCTTAGGCCCCGGGGGGGGCACCGGGGAGCTGTTTTTT. The chain couples TRBV7-7 to TRBJ2-2; TRBD2 matches at 8 bases. Per the germline V gene, CDR1 is SSHAT and CDR2 is FNYEAQ (reference sequence). The CDR3 length is 16 residues. Complete variable domain (other parts from reference TRBV7-7 and TRBJ2-2): GAGVSQSPRYKVTKRGQDVTLRCDPISSHATLYWYQQALGQGPEFLTYFNYEAQPDKSGLPSDRFSAERPEGSISTLTIQRTEQRDSAMYRCASSLGPGGGTGELFFGEGSRLTVL.

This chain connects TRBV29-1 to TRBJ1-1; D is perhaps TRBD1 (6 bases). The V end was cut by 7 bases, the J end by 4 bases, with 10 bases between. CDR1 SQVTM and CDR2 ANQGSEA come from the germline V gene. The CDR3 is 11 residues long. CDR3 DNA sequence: TGCAGCGGAGGACAGATCACTGAAGCTTTCTTT. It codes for CSGGQITEAFF. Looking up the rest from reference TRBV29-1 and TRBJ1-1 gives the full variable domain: SAVISQKPSRDICQRGTSLTIQCQVDSQVTMMFWYRQQPGQSLTLIATANQGSEATYESGFVIDKFPISRPNLTFSTLTVSNMSPEDSSIYLCSGGQITEAFFGQGTRLTVV.

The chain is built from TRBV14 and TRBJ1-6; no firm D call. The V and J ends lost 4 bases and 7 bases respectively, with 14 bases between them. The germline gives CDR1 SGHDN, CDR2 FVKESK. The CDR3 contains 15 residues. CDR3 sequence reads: CASSPIVSLNSPLHF. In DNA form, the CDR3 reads TGTGCCAGCAGCCCTATCGTTAGCCTGAATTCACCCCTCCACTTT.

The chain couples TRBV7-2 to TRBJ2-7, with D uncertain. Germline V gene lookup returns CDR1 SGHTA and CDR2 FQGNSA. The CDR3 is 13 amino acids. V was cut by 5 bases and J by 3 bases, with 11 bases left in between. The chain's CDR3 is CASSLRGHYEQYF. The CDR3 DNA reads TGTGCCAGCAGCCTTCGAGGCCACTACGAGCAGTACTTC.

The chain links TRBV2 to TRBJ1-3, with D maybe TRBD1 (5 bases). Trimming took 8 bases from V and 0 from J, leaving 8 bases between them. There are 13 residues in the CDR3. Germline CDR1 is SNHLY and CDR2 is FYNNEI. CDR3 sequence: CASLQDSGNTIYF. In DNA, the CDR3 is TGTGCCAGCTTACAGGACTCTGGAAACACCATATATTTT. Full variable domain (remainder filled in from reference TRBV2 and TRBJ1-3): EPEVTQTPSHQVTQMGQEVILRCVPISNHLYFYWYRQILGQKVEFLVSFYNNEISEKSEIFDDQFSVERPDGSNFTLKIRSTKLEDSAMYFCASLQDSGNTIYFGEGSWLTVV.

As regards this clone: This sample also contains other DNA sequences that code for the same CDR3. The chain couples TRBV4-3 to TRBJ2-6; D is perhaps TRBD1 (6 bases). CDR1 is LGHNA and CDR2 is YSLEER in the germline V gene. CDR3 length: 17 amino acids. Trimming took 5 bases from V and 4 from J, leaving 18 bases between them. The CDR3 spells CASSGDTPFSGANVLTF. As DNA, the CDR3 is TGCGCCAGCAGCGGGGACACACCGTTCTCCGGGGCCAACGTCCTGACTTTC.

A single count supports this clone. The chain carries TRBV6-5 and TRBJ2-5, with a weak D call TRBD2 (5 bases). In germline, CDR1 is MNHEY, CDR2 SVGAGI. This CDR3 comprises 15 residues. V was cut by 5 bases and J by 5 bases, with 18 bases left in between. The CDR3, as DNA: TGTGCCAGCAGTCCCGAAGGAGGTAGCTGGGAGACCCAGTACTTC. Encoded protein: CASSPEGGSWETQYF.

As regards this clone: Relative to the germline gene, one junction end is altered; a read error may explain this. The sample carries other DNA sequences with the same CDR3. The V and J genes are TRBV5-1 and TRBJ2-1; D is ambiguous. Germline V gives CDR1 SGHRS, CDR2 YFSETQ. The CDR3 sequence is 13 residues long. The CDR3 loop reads CASSLDPGNEQFF. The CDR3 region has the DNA TGCGCCAGTAGCTTGGATCCAGGCAATGAGCAGTTCTTC.

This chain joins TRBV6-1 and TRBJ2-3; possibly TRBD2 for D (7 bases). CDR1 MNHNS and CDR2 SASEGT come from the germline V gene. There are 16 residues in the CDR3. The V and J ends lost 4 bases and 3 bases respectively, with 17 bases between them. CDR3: CASSGAGALKTDTQYF. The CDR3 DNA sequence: TGTGCCAGCAGTGGGGCGGGGGCTTTAAAAACAGATACGCAGTATTTT.

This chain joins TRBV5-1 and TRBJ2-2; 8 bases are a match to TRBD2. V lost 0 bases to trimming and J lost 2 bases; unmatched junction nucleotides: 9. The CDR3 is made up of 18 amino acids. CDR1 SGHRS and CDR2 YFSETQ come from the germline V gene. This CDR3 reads CASSLALFGGGNTGELFF. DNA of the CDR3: TGCGCCAGCAGCTTGGCCCTCTTCGGGGGGGGTAACACCGGGGAGCTGTTTTTT.

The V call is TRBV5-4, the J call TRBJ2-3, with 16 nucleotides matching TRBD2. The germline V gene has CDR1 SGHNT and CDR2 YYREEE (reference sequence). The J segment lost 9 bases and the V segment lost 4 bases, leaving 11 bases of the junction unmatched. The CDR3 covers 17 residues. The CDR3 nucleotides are TGTGCCAGCAGCCCCCAGGGGACTAGCGGGGGGGCACCCACGCAGTATTTT. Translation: CASSPQGTSGGAPTQYF.

The CDR3: CASTAGVKTEAFF. The CDR3 bases are TGTGCCAGCACAGCAGGGGTTAAGACTGAAGCTTTCTTT. This sequence joins TRBV6-5 and TRBJ1-1; maybe TRBD1 (6 bases). This CDR3 contains 13 residues. The ends were cut back, 7 bases at V and 5 bases at J, with 14 bases in the middle. Germline loops: CDR1 MNHEY, CDR2 SVGAGI.

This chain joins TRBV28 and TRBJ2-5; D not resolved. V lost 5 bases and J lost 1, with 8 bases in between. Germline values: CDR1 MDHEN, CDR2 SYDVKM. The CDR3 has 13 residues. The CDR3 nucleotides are TGTGCCAGCAGTCCTAGTCTCCAAGAGACCCAGTACTTC. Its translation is CASSPSLQETQYF.

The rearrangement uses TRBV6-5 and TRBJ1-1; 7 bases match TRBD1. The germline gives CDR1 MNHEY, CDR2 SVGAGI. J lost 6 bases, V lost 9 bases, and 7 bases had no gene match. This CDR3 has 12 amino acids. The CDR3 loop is CASRYRGSEAFF. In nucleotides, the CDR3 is TGTGCCAGTAGATACAGGGGCTCTGAAGCTTTCTTT.

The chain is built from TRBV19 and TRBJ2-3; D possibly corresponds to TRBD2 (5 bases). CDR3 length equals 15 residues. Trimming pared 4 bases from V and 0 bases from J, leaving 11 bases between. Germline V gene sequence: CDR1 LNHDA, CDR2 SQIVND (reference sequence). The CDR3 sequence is CASSKLATSTDTQYF. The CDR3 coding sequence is TGTGCCAGTAGTAAATTAGCGACCAGCACAGATACGCAGTATTTT.

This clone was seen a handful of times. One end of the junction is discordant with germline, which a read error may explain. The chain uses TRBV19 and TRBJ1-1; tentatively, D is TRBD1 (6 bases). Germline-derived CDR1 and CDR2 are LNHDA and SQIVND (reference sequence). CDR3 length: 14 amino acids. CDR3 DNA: TGTGCCAGTAGGATAGAACAGGGCGGCACTGAAGCTTTCTTT. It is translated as CASRIEQGGTEAFF.

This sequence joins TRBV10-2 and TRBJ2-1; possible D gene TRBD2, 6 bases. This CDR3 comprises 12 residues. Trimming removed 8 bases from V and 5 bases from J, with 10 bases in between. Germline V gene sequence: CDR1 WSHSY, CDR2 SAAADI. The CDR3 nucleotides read TGCGCCAGCGGTCGGGAGAACAATGAGCAGTTCTTC. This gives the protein CASGRENNEQFF.

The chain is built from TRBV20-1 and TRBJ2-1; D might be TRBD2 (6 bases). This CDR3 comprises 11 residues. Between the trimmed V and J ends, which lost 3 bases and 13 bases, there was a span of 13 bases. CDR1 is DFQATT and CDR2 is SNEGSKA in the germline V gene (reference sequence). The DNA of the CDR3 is TGCAGTGCTAGTGTGGGGACTTTTCAGTTCTTC. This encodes CSASVGTFQFF.

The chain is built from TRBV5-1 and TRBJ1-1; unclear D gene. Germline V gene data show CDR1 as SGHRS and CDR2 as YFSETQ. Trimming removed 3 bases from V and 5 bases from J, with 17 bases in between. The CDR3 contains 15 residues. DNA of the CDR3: TGCGCCAGCAGCTACGAAACGCACGAGGGAACTGAAGCTTTCTTT. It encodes CASSYETHEGTEAFF.

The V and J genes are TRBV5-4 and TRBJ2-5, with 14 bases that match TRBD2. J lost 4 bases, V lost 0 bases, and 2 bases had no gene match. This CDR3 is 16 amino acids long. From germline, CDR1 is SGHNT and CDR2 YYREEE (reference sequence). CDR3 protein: CASSLVGLAGGETQYF. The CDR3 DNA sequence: TGTGCCAGCAGCTTGGTCGGACTAGCGGGAGGAGAGACCCAGTACTTC.

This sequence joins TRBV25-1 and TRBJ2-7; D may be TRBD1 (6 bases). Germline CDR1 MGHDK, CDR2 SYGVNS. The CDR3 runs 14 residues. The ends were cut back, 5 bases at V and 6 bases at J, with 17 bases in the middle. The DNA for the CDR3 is TGTGCCAGCAGTTTGGCAGGGGTAAGGTCCGAGCAGTACTTC. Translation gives CASSLAGVRSEQYF.

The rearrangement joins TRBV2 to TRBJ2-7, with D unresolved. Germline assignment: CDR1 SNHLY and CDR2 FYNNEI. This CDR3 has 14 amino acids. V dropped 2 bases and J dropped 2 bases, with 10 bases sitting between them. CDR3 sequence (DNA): TGTGCCAGCAGTGAACGGAGCTTAGCCTACGAGCAGTACTTC. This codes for CASSERSLAYEQYF.

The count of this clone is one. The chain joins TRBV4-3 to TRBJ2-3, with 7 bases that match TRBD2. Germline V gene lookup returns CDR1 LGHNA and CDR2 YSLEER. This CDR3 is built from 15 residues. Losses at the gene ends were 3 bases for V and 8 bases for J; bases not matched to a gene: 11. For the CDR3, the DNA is TGCGCCAGCAGCCACACGTCGGGGGGTGAAGGTACGCAGTATTTT. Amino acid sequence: CASSHTSGGEGTQYF.

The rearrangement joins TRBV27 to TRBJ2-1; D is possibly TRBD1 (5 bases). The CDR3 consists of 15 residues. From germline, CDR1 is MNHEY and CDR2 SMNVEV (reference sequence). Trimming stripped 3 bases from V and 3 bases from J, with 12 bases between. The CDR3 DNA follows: TGTGCCAGCAGTTTGGGCAGGGATTACTACAATGAGCAGTTCTTC. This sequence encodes CASSLGRDYYNEQFF.

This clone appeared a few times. The CDR3 DNA reads TGTGCCAGCAATCCTGGACTAGCGGGGCAAGAGACCCAGTACTTC. This codes for CASNPGLAGQETQYF. The V call is TRBV6-5, the J call TRBJ2-5, with 12 bases fitting TRBD2. V lost 7 bases and J lost 2; bases outside the gene matches: 5. Germline CDR1 reads MNHEY; CDR2 reads SVGAGI. This CDR3 spans 15 amino acids.

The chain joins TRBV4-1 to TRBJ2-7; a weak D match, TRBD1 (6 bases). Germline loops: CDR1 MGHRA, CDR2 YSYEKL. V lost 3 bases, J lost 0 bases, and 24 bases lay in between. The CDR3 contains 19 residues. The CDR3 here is CASSHYRTEGVSSSYEQYF. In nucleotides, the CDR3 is TGCGCCAGCAGCCATTATAGGACAGAGGGCGTCTCGAGCTCCTACGAGCAGTACTTC.

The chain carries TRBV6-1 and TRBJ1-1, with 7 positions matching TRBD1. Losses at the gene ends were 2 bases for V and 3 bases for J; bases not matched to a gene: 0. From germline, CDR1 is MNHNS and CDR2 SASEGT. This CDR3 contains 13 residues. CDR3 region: CASSEQGDTEAFF. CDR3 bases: TGTGCCAGCAGTGAACAGGGGGACACTGAAGCTTTCTTT.

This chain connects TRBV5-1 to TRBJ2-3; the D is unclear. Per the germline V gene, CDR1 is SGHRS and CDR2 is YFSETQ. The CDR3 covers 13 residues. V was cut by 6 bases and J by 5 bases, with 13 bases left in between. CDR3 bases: TGCGCCAGCACCCTAACGGGTGAAGATACGCAGTATTTT. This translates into CASTLTGEDTQYF.

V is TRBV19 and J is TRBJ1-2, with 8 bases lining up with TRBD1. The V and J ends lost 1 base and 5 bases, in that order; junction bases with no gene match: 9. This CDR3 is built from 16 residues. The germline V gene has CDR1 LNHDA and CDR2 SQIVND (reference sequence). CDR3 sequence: CASSIGFRGRRYGYTF. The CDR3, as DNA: TGTGCCAGTAGTATAGGTTTCAGGGGGCGTCGGTATGGCTACACCTTC.

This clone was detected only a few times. CDR3 nucleotide sequence: TGTGCCAGCAGCGGCATTTCTAGCGGGAGGGCTCCGTTCTTC. Residues: CASSGISSGRAPFF. This chain links TRBV9 with TRBJ2-1; TRBD2 aligns across 12 bases. With 3 bases clipped from V and 15 bases from J, the junction kept 10 bases outside the gene matches. This CDR3 region has 14 residues. Germline CDR1 SGDLS, CDR2 YYNGEE. Combining the CDR3 with reference TRBV9 and TRBJ2-1 gives the whole variable domain DSGVTQTPKHLITATGQRVTLRCSPRSGDLSVYWYQQSLDQGLQFLIQYYNGEERAKGNILERFSAQQFPDLHSELNLSSLELGDSALYFCASSGISSGRAPFFGPGTRLTVL.